The clone carrying this T cell receptor (beta chain) was seen more than once but under ten times. These data originate in a study of blood T cell repertoires in COVID-19. Study-level background: Researchers got acute and convalescent COVID-19 samples from the United States, Italy and Spain. PBMCs, B-cell-depleted T cells, or T cells were the source of the cDNA or gDNA that made up the material.

Seattle patients were enrolled during active infection and followed longitudinally. The germline CDR1 and CDR2 sequences are SGHVS and FQNEAQ. The CDR3 contains 13 residues. Trimming cost V 1 base and J 6 bases, with 9 bases left between them. In the study's own analysis: Researchers report that nucleated cell counts were estimated from reference gene primer amplification. Sequenced by immunoSEQ multiplex PCR; TCRdb stores in-frame clones only, minus some. V and J calls and clone size are given by that table; D and trimming were obtained from the DNA. The repertoire consists of about 350,000 clones, with 80% to 90% occurring once and the leading ten covering roughly 6%.

The chain employs TRBV7-8 and TRBJ1-1; D remains ambiguous. Sequencing was done on a sample of peripheral blood. The receptor was isolated from a woman aged 45-65 years with COVID-19, enrolled during active disease. This CDR3 is CASSLGGRPEAFF. In DNA, the CDR3 is TGTGCCAGCAGCTTAGGAGGGAGACCTGAAGCTTTCTTT.